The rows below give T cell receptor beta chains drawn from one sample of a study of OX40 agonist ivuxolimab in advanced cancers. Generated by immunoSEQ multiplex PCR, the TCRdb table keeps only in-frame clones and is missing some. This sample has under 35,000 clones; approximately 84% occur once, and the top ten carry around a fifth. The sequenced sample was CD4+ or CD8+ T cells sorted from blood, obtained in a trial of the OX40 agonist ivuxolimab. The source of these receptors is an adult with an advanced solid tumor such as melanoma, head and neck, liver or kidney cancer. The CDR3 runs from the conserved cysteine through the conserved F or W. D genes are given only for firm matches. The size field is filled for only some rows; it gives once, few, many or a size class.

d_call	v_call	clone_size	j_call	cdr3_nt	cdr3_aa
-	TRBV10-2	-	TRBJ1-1	TGCGCCAGCAGTGAGGTGAACACTGAAGCTTTCTTT	CASSEVNTEAFF
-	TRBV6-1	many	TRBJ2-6	TGTGCCAGCAGTGCCACAGGAGATGGGGCCAACGTCCTGACTTTC	CASSATGDGANVLTF
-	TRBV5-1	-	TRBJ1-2	TGCGCCAGCAGCTTGGTCGACAATAACTATGGCTACACCTTC	CASSLVDNNYGYTF
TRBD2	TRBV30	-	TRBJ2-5	TGTGCCTGGAGTGGGGCTAGCGGGAGCCCGACCCAGTACTTC	CAWSGASGSPTQYF
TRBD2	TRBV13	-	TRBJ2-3	TGTGCCAGCAGCTTAACGTTAGACGGGAGGAGCACAGATACGCAGTATTTT	CASSLTLDGRSTDTQYF
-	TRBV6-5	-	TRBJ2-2	TGTGCCAGCAGTTACTTTTTAGGGTACACCGGGGAGCTGTTTTTT	CASSYFLGYTGELFF
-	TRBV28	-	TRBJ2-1	TGTGCCAGCAGTTTTCTTGGGAGAGCGGAGCAGTTCTTC	CASSFLGRAEQFF
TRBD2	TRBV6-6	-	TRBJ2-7	TGTGCCAGCAGTTACGTCGGGAGGAAATTCGAGCAGTACTTC	CASSYVGRKFEQYF
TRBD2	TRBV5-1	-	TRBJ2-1	TGCGCCAGCAGCCCCGGGACTAGCGGACCCTACAATGAGCAGTTCTTC	CASSPGTSGPYNEQFF
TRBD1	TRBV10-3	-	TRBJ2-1	TGTGCCATCGGGCAGGGGGCTCGGAATGAGCAGTTCTTC	CAIGQGARNEQFF
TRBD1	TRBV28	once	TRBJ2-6	TGTGCCAGCAGCTTACCGGGACAGGGGGACCCTGGGGCCAACGTCCTGACTTTC	CASSLPGQGDPGANVLTF
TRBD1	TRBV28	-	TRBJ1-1	TGTGCCAGCAGTTTAATCCCGGGACAGGGGCTCACTGAAGCTTTCTTT	CASSLIPGQGLTEAFF
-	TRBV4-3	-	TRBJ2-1	TGCGCCAGCAGCCAAGAAGCCACGAGCTCCTACAATGAGCAGTTCTTC	CASSQEATSSYNEQFF
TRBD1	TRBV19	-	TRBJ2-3	TGTGCCAGTAGCCCAACAGGGGGCGGACTAGATACGCAGTATTTT	CASSPTGGGLDTQYF
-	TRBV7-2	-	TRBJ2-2	TGTGCCAGCATCCGACAGCTCACCGGGGAGCTGTTTTTT	CASIRQLTGELFF
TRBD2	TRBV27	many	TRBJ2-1	TGTGCCAGCAGTGAGAGCCTAGCGGGAGTAGGCTACAATGAGCAGTTCTTC	CASSESLAGVGYNEQFF
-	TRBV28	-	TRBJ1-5	TGTGCCAGCAGTTTTGGGTCAACCGGGGGCAATCAGCCCCAGCATTTT	CASSFGSTGGNQPQHF
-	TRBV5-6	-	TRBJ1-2	TGTGCCAGCAGTGTGTCCCGGAATAACTATGGCTACACCTTC	CASSVSRNNYGYTF
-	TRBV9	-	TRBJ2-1	TGTGCCAGCAGCACAACCACAAAGCGGGTCTCCTACAATGAGCAGTTCTTC	CASSTTTKRVSYNEQFF
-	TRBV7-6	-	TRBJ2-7	TGTGCCAGCAGCGTAACAGGGTACGAGCAGTACTTC	CASSVTGYEQYF
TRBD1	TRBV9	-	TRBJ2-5	TGTGCCAGCAGCGTAGAAATGGGACAGGGGCGAGGAGAGACCCAGTACTTC	CASSVEMGQGRGETQYF
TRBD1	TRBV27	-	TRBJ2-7	TGTGCCAGCAGTTACAGGGGGAGAGAGTACGAGCAGTACTTC	CASSYRGREYEQYF
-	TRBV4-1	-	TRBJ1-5	TGCGCCAGCAGCCAAGGCGAATATAGCAATCAGCCCCAGCATTTT	CASSQGEYSNQPQHF
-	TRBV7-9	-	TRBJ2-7	TGTGCCAGCAGCTTATTTCCCGGGACCGTGAACACCGAGCAGTACTTC	CASSLFPGTVNTEQYF
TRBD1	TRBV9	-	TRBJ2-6	TGTGCCAGCAGCGGACAGGGTTCTGGGGCCAACGTCCTGACTTTC	CASSGQGSGANVLTF
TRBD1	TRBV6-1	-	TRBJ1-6	TGTGCCAGCAGTGATATACAGGGGGATAATTCACCCCTCCACTTT	CASSDIQGDNSPLHF
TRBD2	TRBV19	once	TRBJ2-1	TGTGCCAGTAGTATAACTAGCGGGGCCTACAATGAGCAGTTCTTC	CASSITSGAYNEQFF
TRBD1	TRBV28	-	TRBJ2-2	TGTGCCAGCAGTTCCGGGACAGCCGGGGAGCTGTTTTTT	CASSSGTAGELFF
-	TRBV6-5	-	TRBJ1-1	TGTGCCAGCAGTTACTCGAAGGCTGTCACTGAAGCTTTCTTT	CASSYSKAVTEAFF
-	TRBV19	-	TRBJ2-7	TGTGCCAGTACCCCAGGGGCAGGGGGGGAGCAGTACTTC	CASTPGAGGEQYF
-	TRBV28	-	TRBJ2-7	TGTGCCAGCACCACAATCCCTACCCCCGGCTACGAGCAGTACTTC	CASTTIPTPGYEQYF
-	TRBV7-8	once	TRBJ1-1	TGTGCCAGCAGCTTGTCCACTGAAGCTTTCTTT	CASSLSTEAFF
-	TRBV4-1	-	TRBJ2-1	TGCGCCAGCAGCCCGAGGGGGGAAGTGGCAGTCAATGAGCAGTTCTTC	CASSPRGEVAVNEQFF
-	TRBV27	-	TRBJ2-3	TGTGCCAGCAGTTTAACCAGGGATACGCAGTATTTT	CASSLTRDTQYF
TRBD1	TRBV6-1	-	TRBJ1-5	TGTGCCAGCAAGAACAGGGGAAATCAGCCCCAGCATTTT	CASKNRGNQPQHF
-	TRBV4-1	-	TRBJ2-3	TGCGCCAGCAGCCAAGACGGGCGCCAGGATACGCAGTATTTT	CASSQDGRQDTQYF
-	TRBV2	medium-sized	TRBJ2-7	TGTGCCAGTATCCGGGACATAGGCTCCTACGAGCAGTACTTC	CASIRDIGSYEQYF
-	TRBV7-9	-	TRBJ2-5	TGTGCCAGCAGCTTAGCCCGGTCTAGCGATCAAGAGACCCAGTACTTC	CASSLARSSDQETQYF
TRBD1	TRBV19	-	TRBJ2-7	TGTGCCAGTTCTCAGGGACAGTGGGACTACGAGCAGTACTTC	CASSQGQWDYEQYF
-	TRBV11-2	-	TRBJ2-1	TGTGCCACTCGACGGAGCTCCTACAATGAGCAGTTCTTC	CATRRSSYNEQFF
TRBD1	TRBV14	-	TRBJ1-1	TGTGCCAGCAGCCGCCACAGGGGCCGGTGGGACACTGAAGCTTTCTTT	CASSRHRGRWDTEAFF
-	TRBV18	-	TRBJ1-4	TGTGCCAGCTCACCGACGCGGGGCGCAACTAATGAAAAACTGTTTTTT	CASSPTRGATNEKLFF
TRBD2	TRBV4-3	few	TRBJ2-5	TGCGCCAGCAGCCAAGGTGGGGGGGTGGAGACCCAGTACTTC	CASSQGGGVETQYF
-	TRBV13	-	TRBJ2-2	TGTGCCAGCAGCTTAGCGGGGGCCGGGGAGCTGTTTTTT	CASSLAGAGELFF
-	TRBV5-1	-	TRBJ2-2	TGCGCCAGCAGCTACGCGTCCGGGGAGCTGTTTTTT	CASSYASGELFF